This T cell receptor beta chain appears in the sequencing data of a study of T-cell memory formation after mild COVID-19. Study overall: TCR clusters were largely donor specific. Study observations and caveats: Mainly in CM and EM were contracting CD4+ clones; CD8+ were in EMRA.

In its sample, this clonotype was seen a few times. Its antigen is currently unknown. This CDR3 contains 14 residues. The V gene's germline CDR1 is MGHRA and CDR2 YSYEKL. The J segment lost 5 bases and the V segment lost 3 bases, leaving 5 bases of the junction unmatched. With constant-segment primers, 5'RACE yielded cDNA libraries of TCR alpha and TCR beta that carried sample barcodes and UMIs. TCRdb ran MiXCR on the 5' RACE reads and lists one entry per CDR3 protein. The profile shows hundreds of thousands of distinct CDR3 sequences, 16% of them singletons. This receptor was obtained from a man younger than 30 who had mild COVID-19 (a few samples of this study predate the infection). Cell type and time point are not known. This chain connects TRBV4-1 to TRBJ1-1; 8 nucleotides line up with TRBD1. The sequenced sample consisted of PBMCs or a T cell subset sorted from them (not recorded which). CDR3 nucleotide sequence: TGCGCCAGCAGCCATCAGGGGGCAGGGACTGAAGCTTTCTTT. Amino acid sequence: CASSHQGAGTEAFF.